One and the same sample provided the 9 T cell receptor beta chains below, sequenced in a study of blood T cell repertoires in COVID-19. Clones were read by immunoSEQ multiplex PCR, and TCRdb kept only the in-frame ones, dropping some. This table has 190,000 or so clones, 80% to 90% appearing once. Sequencing input: PBMCs or T cells enriched from blood (not recorded which). The source of these receptors is a man aged 30-40 years who had recovered from COVID-19.

The rearrangement links TRBV27 to TRBJ2-7; unclear D gene. Trimming removed 6 bases from V and 2 bases from J, with 11 bases in between. This CDR3 region has 13 residues. Germline CDR1 reads MNHEY; CDR2 reads SMNVEV (reference sequence). This CDR3 is CASSPSLAYEQYF. The DNA for the CDR3 is TGTGCCAGCAGCCCTAGTCTGGCCTACGAGCAGTACTTC.

This chain connects TRBV6-2 or TRBV6-3 to TRBJ2-5; TRBD2 matches at 14 bases. The CDR3 loop spans 18 amino acids. Germline V gene lookup returns CDR1 MNHEY and CDR2 SVGEGT. V lost 0 bases to trimming and J lost 5 bases; unmatched junction nucleotides: 8. The CDR3 loop reads CASSYSGLAGGVGETQYF. CDR3 nucleotides: TGTGCCAGCAGTTACTCCGGACTAGCGGGGGGCGTGGGGGAGACCCAGTACTTC.

The CDR3 here is CASSLGGENTGELFF. DNA of the CDR3: TGTGCCAGCAGCTTGGGCGGGGAGAACACCGGGGAGCTGTTTTTT. The rearrangement links TRBV5-4 to TRBJ2-2, with D possibly matching TRBD2 (6 bases). This CDR3 is 15 amino acids long. Germline V gives CDR1 SGHNT, CDR2 YYREEE (reference sequence). The ends were cut back, 0 bases at V and 1 base at J, with 7 bases in the middle.

The genes are TRBV4-3 and TRBJ2-6, with 15 positions matching TRBD2. V dropped 3 bases and J dropped 4; count of bases not matched to a gene: 7. The CDR3 is 19 residues long. Germline lookup yields CDR1 LGHNA and CDR2 YSLEER. Here the CDR3 reads CASSQEGLAGGMGANVLTF. The CDR3 region has the DNA TGCGCCAGCAGCCAGGAAGGACTAGCGGGAGGGATGGGGGCCAACGTCCTGACTTTC.

The chain uses TRBV7-9 and TRBJ2-2, with 8 bases fitting TRBD1. Germline V lookup: CDR1 SEHNR, CDR2 FQNEAQ (reference sequence). The CDR3 loop spans 14 amino acids. Germline trimming cut 5 bases from V and 3 bases from J; bases unmatched to any gene: 2. The DNA of the CDR3 is TGTGCCAGCAGCCGGGACAGGCACACCGGGGAGCTGTTTTTT. Translated: CASSRDRHTGELFF.

The rearrangement joins TRBV14 to TRBJ2-4; 7 nucleotides agree with TRBD1. V was clipped by 6 bases and J by 0 bases; unmatched bases: 8. This CDR3 spans 16 amino acids. Germline V CDR1 and CDR2: SGHDN, FVKESK. In nucleotides, the CDR3 is TGTGCCAGCAGTCCCAACAGGGGCTTAGCCAAAAACATTCAGTACTTC. Protein sequence: CASSPNRGLAKNIQYF.

The chain links TRBV19 to TRBJ1-1; TRBD1 is a possible D gene (6 bases). Germline assignment: CDR1 LNHDA and CDR2 SQIVND (reference sequence). The CDR3 totals 13 residues. V lost 5 bases, J lost 1 base, and 8 bases lay in between. The CDR3 sequence: CASSSTGNTEAFF. CDR3 nucleotide sequence: TGTGCCAGTAGTTCGACAGGGAACACTGAAGCTTTCTTT.

This chain uses TRBV4-3 with TRBJ2-7, with D perhaps matching TRBD1 (6 bases). Germline loops: CDR1 LGHNA, CDR2 YSLEER. CDR3 length: 14 residues. V lost 0 bases and J 1 base, leaving 7 bases between the germline ends. The CDR3 DNA reads TGCGCCAGCAGCCAAGATGGGACATCCTACGAGCAGTACTTC. This gives the protein CASSQDGTSYEQYF.

V gene TRBV7-2 combines with J gene TRBJ2-5; D is unclear. CDR1 and CDR2 (germline): SGHTA, FQGNSA. The CDR3 has 13 residues. V lost 2 bases to trimming and J lost 3 bases, with 7 bases between them. The chain's CDR3 is CASSLTVEETQYF. CDR3 nucleotides: TGTGCCAGCAGCTTAACGGTTGAAGAGACCCAGTACTTC.